The present T cell receptor beta chain was sequenced within a study of shared clonotypes between healthy human individuals. Naive CD8 cells lacked CD45RO, underwent positive selection for CCR7 and left out terminally differentiated effector memory CD45RA+ cells. Sequenced by immunoSEQ multiplex PCR; TCRdb stores in-frame clones only, minus some. The sample lists 550,000 to 750,000 clones, just over 90% occurring once. The trim removed 1 base at V and 3 bases at J, leaving 1 base unmatched. In germline, CDR1 is SEHNR, CDR2 FQNEAQ (reference sequence). The CDR3 extends over 14 amino acids. The receptor comes from a man aged 30 to 45 in good health. The genes are TRBV7-9 and TRBJ2-5, with 8 nucleotides matching TRBD1. The source material was naive CD8+ T cells sorted from blood. CDR3 amino acids: CASSLGTGKETQYF. The CDR3 DNA is TGTGCCAGCAGCTTAGGGACAGGGAAAGAGACCCAGTACTTC.